This T cell receptor beta chain was recovered during a study of OX40 agonist ivuxolimab in advanced cancers. Study at large: Given to patients was ivuxolimab, an agonistic anti-OX40 (CD134) antibody. A male proportion of about 86% was recorded, with mean age roughly 60 years and range about 20 to 85. The study's findings and limits: In general, CD8+ T cells held more expanded clones than CD4+ did, on average. With doses of 0.1 to 3.0 mg/kg, CD4+ and CD8+ blood T cells had undergone clonal expansion by week 6.

Concerning this clone: Its antigen is currently unknown.

Using immunoSEQ multiplex PCR, the repertoire was profiled, and TCRdb retains in-frame clones only, with some absent. The sample holds some 73,000 clones, 88% seen once. V was pared by 5 bases and J by 1 base, with 4 bases of the junction left unmatched. This CDR3 is 15 amino acids long. Germline lookup yields CDR1 SGHTA and CDR2 FQGNSA. This clonotype originated in an adult with an advanced solid tumor such as melanoma, head and neck, liver or kidney cancer. The rearrangement uses TRBV7-2 and TRBJ1-3; 8 bases fit TRBD1. The sample here was CD4+ or CD8+ T cells sorted from blood, taken in a trial of the OX40 agonist ivuxolimab. CDR3 bases: TGTGCCAGCAGCCGAGACAGGGGATCTGGAAACACCATATATTTT. Its protein product is CASSRDRGSGNTIYF.